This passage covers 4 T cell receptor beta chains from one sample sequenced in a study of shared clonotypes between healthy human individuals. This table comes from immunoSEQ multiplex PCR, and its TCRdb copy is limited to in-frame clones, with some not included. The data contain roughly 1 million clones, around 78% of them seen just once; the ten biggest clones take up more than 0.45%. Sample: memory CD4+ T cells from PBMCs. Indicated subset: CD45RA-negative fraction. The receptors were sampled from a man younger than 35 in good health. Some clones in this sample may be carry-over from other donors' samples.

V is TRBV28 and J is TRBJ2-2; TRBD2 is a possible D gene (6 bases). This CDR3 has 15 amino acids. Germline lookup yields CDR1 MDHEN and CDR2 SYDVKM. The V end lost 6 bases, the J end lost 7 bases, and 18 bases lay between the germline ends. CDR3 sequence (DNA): TGTGCCAGCAGCCTCGGGGGAGAAAATGGCGGGGAGCTGTTTTTT. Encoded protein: CASSLGGENGGELFF.

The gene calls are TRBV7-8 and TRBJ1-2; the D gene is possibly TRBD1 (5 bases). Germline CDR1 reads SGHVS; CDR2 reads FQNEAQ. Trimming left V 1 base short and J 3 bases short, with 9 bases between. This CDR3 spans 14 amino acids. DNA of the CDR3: TGTGCCAGCAGCTTAGAGGGACCCCACTATGGCTACACCTTC. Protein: CASSLEGPHYGYTF.

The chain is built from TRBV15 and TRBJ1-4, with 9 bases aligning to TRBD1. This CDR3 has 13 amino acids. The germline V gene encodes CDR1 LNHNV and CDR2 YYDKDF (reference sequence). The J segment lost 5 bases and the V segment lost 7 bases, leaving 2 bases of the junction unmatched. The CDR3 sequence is CATTGTGNEKLFF. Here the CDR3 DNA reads TGTGCCACCACCGGGACAGGGAATGAAAAACTGTTTTTT. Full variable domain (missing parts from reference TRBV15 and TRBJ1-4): DAMVIQNPRYQVTQFGKPVTLSCSQTLNHNVMYWYQQKSSQAPKLLFHYYDKDFNNEADTPDNFQSRRPNTSFCFLDIRSPGLGDTAMYLCATTGTGNEKLFFGSGTQLSVL.

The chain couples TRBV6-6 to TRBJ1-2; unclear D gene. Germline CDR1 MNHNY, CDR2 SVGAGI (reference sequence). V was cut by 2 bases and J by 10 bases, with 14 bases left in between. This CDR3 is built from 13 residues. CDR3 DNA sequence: TGTGCCAGCAGTTACACCTTGCAGGCCCCCTACACCTTC. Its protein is CASSYTLQAPYTF.